The following is a T cell receptor beta chain sequence with its context. What it recognizes is unknown. This record comes from a study of radiation and T cells in renal cell carcinoma. Study-wide findings and caveats: Sampling covered only 0.75 to 1 g of each tumor. Compared with controls, irradiated tumors showed greater TCR clonality. Dominant CDR3 motifs occupied more repertoire in irradiated than control tumors.

Some clones are missing from TCRdb's copy, which holds only in-frame ones; the method was immunoSEQ multiplex PCR. The sample includes around 22,000 clones, 58% of them seen just once. The sample's treatment: treatment-naive control, cytoreductive nephrectomy. Sequenced control tumors were from more than ten males and several females, median age approximately 50. The CDR3 contains 14 residues. Trimming stripped 6 bases from V and 3 bases from J, with 15 bases between. Germline V gene data show CDR1 as MDHEN and CDR2 as SYDVKM. The sequencing here drew on tumor tissue, taken from a patient whose treatment was nephrectomy without radiotherapy. The V call is TRBV28, the J call TRBJ2-7; D is possibly TRBD2 (6 bases). The TCR was taken from a man aged 35-49 years with renal cell carcinoma. Written as DNA, the CDR3 is TGTGCCAGCAGGAAGGCGGGACGCAGCTACGAGCAGTACGTC. Translation gives CASRKAGRSYEQYV.